The clone carrying this TCR beta chain was seen ten or more times. As yet, its antigen is unknown. Each CDR3 protein gets one entry after TCRdb re-called the reads with MiXCR. The sample includes roughly 630,000 distinct CDR3 sequences, 20% to 25% of them seen just once. These data belong to a study of T cell repertoires in cytomegalovirus infection. Findings and caveats of the study: Predominance within the ex vivo response was attributable to HLA-C-restricted CMV-specific TCR beta clonotypes.

From germline, CDR1 is SEHNR and CDR2 FQNEAQ (reference sequence). CDR3 size: 15 residues. V lost 4 bases to trimming and J lost 2 bases; unmatched junction nucleotides: 6. Sequenced sample: CD8+ T cells from PBMCs. The rearrangement links TRBV7-9 to TRBJ2-3, with TRBD1 matching 7 bases. This TCR came from a human donor in good health (CMV status not recorded). Some clones in this sample may be carry-over from other donors' samples. CDR3 nucleotide sequence: TGTGCCAGCAGCTCCCGGACAGGAATCACAGATACGCAGTATTTT. It is translated as CASSSRTGITDTQYF.